This T cell receptor beta chain came from a study of blood T cell repertoires in COVID-19 (dated by TCRdb to about 2020). Context from the whole study: The collaborator samples originated in the United States, Italy and Spain and spanned the acute and convalescent phases of COVID-19. The prospective study material was composed of cDNA or gDNA derived from T cells, B-cell-depleted T cells, or PBMCs. Deeply sampled blood TCRbeta repertoires from subjects exposed to, actively infected with, or recovered from COVID-19 were included in the dataset. The repertoires were made available in a free public database intended to serve as a resource for research on the immune response to SARS-CoV-2. The samples were drawn from the first 160 participants of the ongoing ImmuneRACE study and from some 1,300 subjects provided by 6 global collaborators. The sample metadata nearly always contained a de-identified subject ID, COVID-19 status, age in years and sex. Where HLA class I and class II types were available, the types were taken from metadata supplied by the sample provider, not from assay-based typing. Study-wide conclusions, independent of this receptor: The quantity of clinical and demographic metadata differed by source and by participant and was supplied without curation.

Here V drops 1 base and J drops 2 bases, and the junction holds 12 bases not matched to any gene. The CDR3 contains 19 residues, cysteine and phenylalanine counted. Here the CDR3 DNA is all that survives: 57 bases in frame from base 1. The germline V gene encodes CDR1 SNHLY and CDR2 FYNNEI. TCRbeta CDR3 regions were amplified from genomic DNA by means of the immunoSEQ Assay, a bias-controlled multiplex PCR. Per the authors' processing: The number of nucleated cells in each sample was estimated by amplification of reference gene primers within the assay. To quantify the absolute abundance of each unique TCRbeta CDR3 rearrangement, sequence reads were collapsed and filtered. For each sample, productive Simpson clonality was calculated as the square root of Simpson's diversity index over productive rearrangements. Held by TCRdb, this immuneACCESS table contains in-frame sequences only and omits some clones. Under half of the omission traces to an unresolved V gene where checked; the cause of the rest is unknown. V, J and clone size are those of that table, while D and trimming were read from the DNA. The table for this sample lists roughly 250,000 clones; approximately 80% of them were counted only once. The ten top clones hold 3% to 4% of the sample.

Whole blood was collected in K2EDTA tubes by collaborating institutions according to the institutions' own protocols. For TCRbeta analysis, collaborators shipped samples as frozen whole blood, isolated PBMCs, or DNA extracted from either of those sample types. Only a few counts were recorded for this clone. Its specific antigen is unknown. No per-base quality is available; no much larger clone lies one base away. The sample comprised peripheral blood. The sequence derives from a woman between 40 and 55 years old with active or convalescent COVID-19. Here the chain combines TRBV2 and TRBJ1-5, with 9 bases in between that match TRBD1. The CDR3 in this case is CASSEVLFGTGLGNQPQHF. The nucleotide sequence is given as TGTGCCAGCAGTGAAGTCCTTTTCGGGACAGGGTTGGGCAATCAGCCCCAGCATTTT.